Each of the 6 T cell receptor beta chains below was sequenced from the same sample in a study of Ad26.COV2.S vaccination and SARS-CoV-2 variants (dated by TCRdb to the early 2020s). The treatment or condition label, read with the paper, signifies: approximately 18 received Ad26.COV2.S at low or high dose, single or two shots; roughly five received placebo; per-sample allocation not given. Repertoires of vaccine and placebo recipients were sequenced from samples collected on day 63 after the first injection. The method was the immunoSEQ multiplex PCR assay. Not all clones reach the TCRdb copy of this immuneACCESS table, which keeps in-frame sequences only. Checked studies attribute under half of the gap to unresolved V genes and leave the rest unexplained. Present in this sample are about 420,000 clones, approximately 87% of which were seen just once. The top ten clonotypes cover 3.5% to 4% of the sample.

The starting material was peripheral blood, obtained in a trial of Ad26.COV2.S vaccine versus placebo. The receptors come from a person between 18 and 65 years old who received the Ad26.COV2.S COVID-19 vaccine or a placebo.

The chain recombines TRBV19 with TRBJ1-4, with D possibly being TRBD1 (6 bases). This CDR3 is built from 14 residues. V was pared by 10 bases and J by 5 bases, with 17 bases between. Germline CDR1 and CDR2: LNHDA and SQIVND (reference sequence). CDR3 sequence reads: CATGRDTENEKLFF. The CDR3 DNA is TGTGCCACCGGCCGGGACACGGAGAATGAAAAACTGTTTTTT. Complete variable domain (other parts from reference TRBV19 and TRBJ1-4): DGGITQSPKYLFRKEGQNVTLSCEQNLNHDAMYWYRQDPGQGLRLIYYSQIVNDFQKGDIAEGYSVSREKKESFPLTVTSAQKNPTAFYLCATGRDTENEKLFFGSGTQLSVL.

V is TRBV5-1 and J is TRBJ2-6, with TRBD2 as a possible D gene (6 bases). From germline, CDR1 is SGHRS and CDR2 YFSETQ. The CDR3 is made up of 17 amino acids. V lost 6 bases, J lost 0 bases, and 16 bases lay in between. Written as DNA, the CDR3 is TGCGCCAGCACCTTAAACGCGGGGACCTCTGGGGCCAACGTCCTGACTTTC. It translates to CASTLNAGTSGANVLTF.

J is TRBJ1-4 and V is TRBV9; TRBD1 agrees at 10 bases. CDR3 length equals 15 residues. Per the germline V gene, CDR1 is SGDLS and CDR2 is YYNGEE. V shed 3 bases and J 5 bases; nucleotides not matched to a gene: 4. CDR3 residues: CASSAPGQGNEKLFF. The CDR3, as DNA: TGTGCCAGCAGCGCTCCGGGACAGGGGAATGAAAAACTGTTTTTT.

The gene calls are TRBV2 and TRBJ1-5; the D is unclear. V lost 6 bases to trimming and J lost 1 base, with 13 bases between them. The CDR3 spans 15 residues. Germline CDR1 reads SNHLY; CDR2 reads FYNNEI. Here the CDR3 reads CASSDVWESNQPQHF. Written as DNA, the CDR3 is TGTGCCAGCAGCGATGTGTGGGAAAGCAATCAGCCCCAGCATTTT.

The chain couples TRBV5-8 to TRBJ2-2, with D hard to call. The CDR3 is 17 residues long. Germline-derived CDR1 and CDR2 are SGHTS and YDEGEE. The V and J ends lost 0 bases and 8 bases respectively, with 20 bases between them. In nucleotides, the CDR3 is TGTGCCAGCAGCTTGGCAGAAGTGACACCCTCCCGGGGGGAGCTGTTTTTT. Amino acid sequence: CASSLAEVTPSRGELFF.

The rearrangement links TRBV7-8 to TRBJ1-3, with TRBD1 as a possible D gene (5 bases). CDR1 SGHVS and CDR2 FQNEAQ come from the germline V gene. This CDR3 spans 17 amino acids. V lost 3 bases to trimming and J lost 1 base, with 16 bases between them. The CDR3, as DNA: TGTGCCAGCAGCTTTGACACCGGTCACAGGTCTGGAAACACCATATATTTT. The encoded protein is CASSFDTGHRSGNTIYF.